The T cell receptor (beta chain) under discussion was sequenced for a study of post-analysis software for immune sequencing data. Overall study context: Relapsing-remitting, secondary progressive and progressive-relapsing multiple sclerosis courses were included. Overall study results and limits: For normalized Chao1 diversity, multiple sclerosis patients scored significantly lower than controls did. Same-batch preparations were strongly co-clustered by F measure. Higher frequency in patients than in controls was seen for roughly five TRBV segments, with TRBV5-6, TRBV5-1 and TRBV20-1 among them.

This clonotype was detected a few times. Its antigen remains unknown. This CDR3 is built from 14 residues. Germline assignment: CDR1 SGHAT and CDR2 FQDESV (reference sequence). The J segment lost 6 bases and the V segment lost 4 bases, leaving 5 bases of the junction unmatched. Unique molecular identifiers were present in the TCR beta cDNA libraries. Around 500,000 cDNA molecules were obtained from roughly 1 to 10 million T cells. A single record per CDR3 protein comes from TCRdb applying MiXCR to the PCR reads. This table holds some 260,000 distinct CDR3 sequences, roughly a third found once. The chain uses TRBV11-1 and TRBJ2-2; 7 bases agree with TRBD2. Sequencing used blood. This TCR was sampled from a girl aged 10-17 years with multiple sclerosis. CDR3 in amino acids: CASSSGLAAGELFF. CDR3 in DNA: TGTGCCAGCAGCTCGGGGCTAGCGGCCGGGGAGCTGTTTTTT.